The 31 T cell receptor beta chains presented below share a single source sample, sequenced in a study of glioma-infiltrating T cells after dendritic cell vaccination. TCRdb keeps only in-frame clones here, not all; method: immunoSEQ multiplex PCR. The profile shows about 82,000 clones, about four fifths of them singletons. Time point defined: after dendritic cell vaccination, including at tumor progression/relapse. The sequences come from blood, collected after dendritic cell vaccination. Every receptor here comes from a human donor with glioblastoma.

In nucleotides, the CDR3 is TGCGCCAGCAGCATCGGACAGGGTGGATCACCCCTCCACTTT. This encodes CASSIGQGGSPLHF. The gene calls are TRBV5-1 and TRBJ1-6, with 8 positions matching TRBD1. Trimming took 4 bases from V and 10 from J; bases not matched to a gene: 7. Germline CDR1 is SGHRS and CDR2 is YFSETQ. The CDR3 is 14 residues long. The full variable domain, in which reference TRBV5-1 and TRBJ1-6 provide the parts outside the CDR3, is KAGVTQTPRYLIKTRGQQVTLSCSPISGHRSVSWYQQTPGQGLQFLFEYFSETQRNKGNFPGRFSGRQFSNSRSEMNVSTLELGDSALYLCASSIGQGGSPLHFGNGTRLTVT.

This chain links TRBV6-5 with TRBJ1-2; no clear D gene. V dropped 0 bases and J dropped 2 bases, with 13 bases sitting between them. The germline CDR1 and CDR2 sequences are MNHEY and SVGAGI. The CDR3 has 16 amino acids. CDR3 coding DNA: TGTGCCAGCAGTTACTCGATGGGCAGATCCAACTATGGCTACACCTTC. Translating gives CASSYSMGRSNYGYTF.

This clone turned up a few times. The genes are TRBV12-2 and TRBJ2-3; TRBD1, the D gene given by the table, was not confirmed from the DNA. TRBV12-2 is termed a pseudogene. The CDR3 is 17 amino acids. CDR3 bases: TGTGCAAGTCGACGCAGACAGCCACCGCCCCGCACAGATACGCAGTATTTT. This encodes CASRRRQPPPRTDTQYF.

This clone was seen once. The chain combines TRBV4-1 with TRBJ2-3, with 9 bases matching TRBD2. Germline assignment: CDR1 MGHRA and CDR2 YSYEKL. This CDR3 has 16 amino acids. V lost 3 bases, J lost 5 bases, and 9 bases stayed unmatched. CDR3 DNA: TGCGCCAGCAGCCAGGTCGGGGCTAGCGGGGAAGATACGCAGTATTTT. This translates into CASSQVGASGEDTQYF.

The chain recombines TRBV6-6 with TRBJ1-6, with D possibly matching TRBD1 (5 bases). V lost 4 bases to trimming and J lost 8 bases, with 9 bases between them. From germline, CDR1 is MNHNY and CDR2 SVGAGI (reference sequence). This CDR3 region has 13 residues. CDR3 DNA: TGTGCCAGCAGTTCCTGGGGGGATTCACCCCTCCACTTT. Its translation is CASSSWGDSPLHF.

V gene TRBV6-6 combines with J gene TRBJ1-5, with no clear D. V lost 2 bases to trimming and J lost 1 base, with 12 bases between them. CDR3 length equals 16 residues. The germline V gene has CDR1 MNHNY and CDR2 SVGAGI (reference sequence). The CDR3 DNA reads as TGTGCCAGCAGTTACCCACCCCCCCGGAGCAATCAGCCCCAGCATTTT. It is translated as CASSYPPPRSNQPQHF.

The chain is built from TRBV9 and TRBJ2-2; 9 bases line up with TRBD1. Per the germline V gene, CDR1 is SGDLS and CDR2 is YYNGEE. V was pared by 4 bases and J by 3 bases, with 4 bases of the junction left unmatched. The CDR3 extends over 15 amino acids. CDR3 DNA: TGTGCCAGCAGCACCCGGACAGGGGACACCGGGGAGCTGTTTTTT. The encoded protein is CASSTRTGDTGELFF.

This chain connects TRBV2 to TRBJ1-2, with no clear D. The CDR3 extends over 12 amino acids. The germline V and J ends were trimmed by 4 bases and 4 bases, with 7 bases remaining between them. Germline V gives CDR1 SNHLY, CDR2 FYNNEI. This CDR3 is CASSVSGYGYTF. The DNA for the CDR3 is TGTGCCAGCAGTGTCTCAGGCTATGGCTACACCTTC.

V is TRBV7-3 and J is TRBJ2-1; D is uncertain. Trimming shortened V by 4 bases and J by 1 base, and 11 bases separated the two germline ends. The CDR3 runs 15 residues. The germline gives CDR1 SGHTA, CDR2 FQGTGA. CDR3 region: CASSSTAGSYNEQFF. In DNA, the CDR3 is TGTGCCAGCAGCTCTACAGCAGGTTCCTACAATGAGCAGTTCTTC.

V usage is TRBV5-1 and J usage is TRBJ2-7; 10 bases fit TRBD1. CDR1 and CDR2 from the germline V gene are SGHRS and YFSETQ. The CDR3 extends over 15 amino acids. The V gene end was trimmed by 5 bases and the J gene end by 9 bases; junction bases not matched to a gene: 14. CDR3 sequence (DNA): TGCGCCAGCAGAGGTAGGGGGACAGGGGTTGATGCGCAGTACTTC. The encoded protein is CASRGRGTGVDAQYF.

This clone was counted many times. This sequence joins TRBV6-5 and TRBJ1-4; 9 nucleotides match TRBD1. CDR3 length: 12 residues. The germline V gene encodes CDR1 MNHEY and CDR2 SVGAGI. The junction had 1 base not matched to a gene; V was cut back by 9 bases and J by 5 bases. The CDR3 DNA reads TGTGCCAGTGGGACAGGGAATGAAAAACTGTTTTTT. This codes for CASGTGNEKLFF.

This chain joins TRBV4-3 and TRBJ2-7; 7 positions match TRBD1. V dropped 4 bases and J dropped 6; count of bases not matched to a gene: 6. Germline lookup yields CDR1 LGHNA and CDR2 YSLEER. The CDR3 sequence is 13 residues long. DNA for the CDR3: TGCGCCAGCAGCCCCGACAGGGTAAGCGAGCAGTACTTC. Protein: CASSPDRVSEQYF.

This clone was recorded only once. The chain carries TRBV2 and TRBJ2-3; D might be TRBD2 (7 bases). Germline loops: CDR1 SNHLY, CDR2 FYNNEI. CDR3 size: 16 residues. The V and J ends lost 7 bases and 2 bases respectively, with 19 bases between them. The CDR3 DNA reads TGTGCCAGCACAATACAGGGACGGGGGGCCACAGATACGCAGTATTTT. Protein product: CASTIQGRGATDTQYF.

The chain recombines TRBV5-1 with TRBJ2-1; 7 nucleotides match TRBD1. Germline assignment: CDR1 SGHRS and CDR2 YFSETQ. V lost 6 bases and J lost 6; bases outside the gene matches: 6. The CDR3 loop spans 13 amino acids. The CDR3 bases are TGCGCCAGCACCCGGGACAGCTTCAATGAGCAGTTCTTC. Amino acids: CASTRDSFNEQFF. The full variable domain, its missing parts supplied by reference TRBV5-1 and TRBJ2-1, is KAGVTQTPRYLIKTRGQQVTLSCSPISGHRSVSWYQQTPGQGLQFLFEYFSETQRNKGNFPGRFSGRQFSNSRSEMNVSTLELGDSALYLCASTRDSFNEQFFGPGTRLTVL.

The chain couples TRBV5-6 to TRBJ1-1, with 8 nucleotides matching TRBD1. The CDR3 is 16 residues long. V trimming: 4 bases; J trimming: 3 bases; junction bases outside the gene matches: 11. CDR1 is SGHDT and CDR2 is YYEEEE in the germline V gene. DNA of the CDR3: TGTGCCAGCAGCGACGACAGGGGAAGTCCGGACACTGAAGCTTTCTTT. Residues: CASSDDRGSPDTEAFF. Combining the CDR3 with reference TRBV5-6 and TRBJ1-1 gives the whole variable domain DAGVTQSPTHLIKTRGQQVTLRCSPKSGHDTVSWYQQALGQGPQFIFQYYEEEERQRGNFPDRFSGHQFPNYSSELNVNALLLGDSALYLCASSDDRGSPDTEAFFGQGTRLTVV.

The chain couples TRBV7-2 to TRBJ1-6; 7 nucleotides line up with TRBD1. V shed 5 bases, J shed 7 bases, and the junction held 14 bases outside the gene matches. CDR3 length: 17 residues. From germline, CDR1 is SGHTA and CDR2 FQGNSA. The CDR3 DNA follows: TGTGCCAGCAGCATAGGGGGCGAGAGTGGGGTCAATTCACCCCTCCACTTT. This codes for CASSIGGESGVNSPLHF.

The chain couples TRBV5-4 to TRBJ2-3; 8 bases align to TRBD2. Germline V gene lookup returns CDR1 SGHNT and CDR2 YYREEE (reference sequence). This CDR3 is 15 amino acids long. Trimming took 1 base from V and 6 from J; bases not matched to a gene: 7. The CDR3 spells CASSLFRGGWDTQYF. The CDR3 bases are TGTGCCAGCAGCTTGTTCCGGGGGGGCTGGGATACGCAGTATTTT. Combining the CDR3 with reference TRBV5-4 and TRBJ2-3 gives the whole variable domain ETGVTQSPTHLIKTRGQQVTLRCSSQSGHNTVSWYQQALGQGPQFIFQYYREEENGRGNFPPRFSGLQFPNYSSELNVNALELDDSALYLCASSLFRGGWDTQYFGPGTRLTVL.

The chain uses TRBV4-3 and TRBJ1-4, with a tentative D call TRBD1 (5 bases). From germline, CDR1 is LGHNA and CDR2 YSLEER. The CDR3 contains 17 residues. V was cut by 4 bases and J by 6 bases, with 21 bases left in between. CDR3 sequence (DNA): TGCGCCAGCAGCCGAGCCTTCAGGGATGTCTACGATGAAAAACTGTTTTTT. It translates to CASSRAFRDVYDEKLFF.

This clone was detected a few times. This sample includes further DNA sequences coding for the same CDR3. The chain employs TRBV7-9 and TRBJ2-2; D gene ambiguous. This CDR3 contains 12 residues. CDR1 is SEHNR and CDR2 is FQNEAQ in the germline V gene (reference sequence). Trimming took 6 bases from V and 5 from J, leaving 7 bases between them. The CDR3 loop is CASSHSTGELFF. In DNA form, the CDR3 reads TGTGCCAGCAGTCATAGTACCGGGGAGCTGTTTTTT.

This chain joins TRBV11-2 and TRBJ1-5; D unclear. Germline V gene lookup returns CDR1 SGHAT and CDR2 FQNNGV. Trimming shortened V by 1 base and J by 5 bases, and 15 bases separated the two germline ends. The CDR3 spans 16 residues. The CDR3: CASSLGYGSGDQPQHF. DNA for the CDR3: TGTGCCAGCAGCTTAGGATACGGGAGCGGGGATCAGCCCCAGCATTTT.

The chain joins TRBV6-6 to TRBJ2-7; 9 positions agree with TRBD1. Germline lookup yields CDR1 MNHNY and CDR2 SVGAGI (reference sequence). The length of the CDR3 is 14 residues. Trimming removed 2 bases from V and 12 bases from J; junction bases left unmatched: 11. The CDR3 sequence is CASSYLLGQGSVYF. CDR3 in DNA: TGTGCCAGCAGTTACCTCCTGGGACAGGGATCCGTGTACTTC.

The genes are TRBV30 and TRBJ1-1; D might be TRBD1 (5 bases). V gave up 1 base and J gave up 5 bases, with 14 bases separating them. CDR1 is GTSNPN, CDR2 SVGIG, per germline (reference sequence). The CDR3 contains 14 residues. The CDR3 region is CAWSAGTSRTEAFF. The CDR3 nucleotides are TGTGCCTGGAGTGCTGGGACTTCCAGAACTGAAGCTTTCTTT.

The chain uses TRBV2 and TRBJ2-1; 10 nucleotides match TRBD2. Germline V gene lookup returns CDR1 SNHLY and CDR2 FYNNEI. V shed 4 bases, J shed 12 bases, and the junction held 0 bases outside the gene matches. The CDR3 runs to 11 residues. CDR3 protein: CASSVAGGQFF. CDR3 bases: TGTGCCAGCAGTGTAGCGGGGGGGCAGTTCTTC. Full variable domain (outside the CDR3, taken from reference TRBV2 and TRBJ2-1): EPEVTQTPSHQVTQMGQEVILRCVPISNHLYFYWYRQILGQKVEFLVSFYNNEISEKSEIFDDQFSVERPDGSNFTLKIRSTKLEDSAMYFCASSVAGGQFFGPGTRLTVL.

The genes are TRBV6-5 and TRBJ2-4; D might be TRBD1 (6 bases). Germline assignment: CDR1 MNHEY and CDR2 SVGAGI. V was pared by 4 bases and J by 8 bases, with 15 bases between. The CDR3 sequence is 14 residues long. As DNA, the CDR3 is TGTGCCAGCAGTTCCAGGGGCCGCCGGGACATTCAGTACTTC. It yields the protein CASSSRGRRDIQYF.

The rearrangement joins TRBV11-2 to TRBJ1-3; D is uncertain. Trimming pared 5 bases from V and 4 bases from J, leaving 15 bases between. Germline V lookup: CDR1 SGHAT, CDR2 FQNNGV. The CDR3 runs to 15 residues. CDR3 DNA sequence: TGTGCCAGCAGCACCGATGGAGCCCCAGGAAACACCATATATTTT. Protein product: CASSTDGAPGNTIYF.

This clone has a single count. The chain combines TRBV28 with TRBJ2-7; 7 nucleotides line up with TRBD2. Germline loops: CDR1 MDHEN, CDR2 SYDVKM. The V gene end was trimmed by 7 bases and the J gene end by 1 base; junction bases not matched to a gene: 4. The CDR3 extends over 13 amino acids. CDR3 residues: CASTLGGSYEQYF. The CDR3 region has the DNA TGTGCCAGCACCTTGGGAGGGTCCTACGAGCAGTACTTC.

This clone was seen more than once but under ten times. This chain uses TRBV2 with TRBJ2-2; D may be TRBD1 (6 bases). V was clipped by 2 bases and J by 4 bases, with 11 bases between them. The length of the CDR3 is 15 residues. CDR1 is SNHLY and CDR2 is FYNNEI in the germline V gene. CDR3 DNA: TGTGCCAGCAGTGAACCTGAAGGGGGCACCGGGGAGCTGTTTTTT. Its protein is CASSEPEGGTGELFF.

The V call is TRBV5-4, the J call TRBJ2-5; TRBD1 matches at 8 bases. The CDR3 extends over 15 amino acids. The germline CDR1 and CDR2 sequences are SGHNT and YYREEE (reference sequence). The V segment lost 4 bases and the J segment 3 bases; nucleotides outside the gene matches: 8. CDR3: CASSPQGALKETQYF. The CDR3 coding sequence is TGTGCCAGCAGCCCTCAGGGGGCCCTTAAAGAGACCCAGTACTTC.

Written as DNA, the CDR3 is TGCGCCAGCAGCCAGAGCTGGGGCGGCGATCAGCCCCAGCATTTT. This sequence encodes CASSQSWGGDQPQHF. The rearrangement joins TRBV4-3 to TRBJ1-5, with D perhaps TRBD1 (5 bases). V was trimmed by 3 bases and J by 5 bases, leaving 14 bases between them. The CDR3 totals 15 residues. The V gene's germline CDR1 is LGHNA and CDR2 YSLEER.

This clone was seen a single time. The CDR3 sequence: CASSLDGGDTDTQYF. Here the CDR3 DNA reads TGTGCCAGCAGCTTAGATGGAGGGGACACAGATACGCAGTATTTT. V is TRBV11-3 and J is TRBJ2-3; a weak D match, TRBD2 (6 bases). The CDR3 runs 15 residues. V was trimmed by 0 bases and J by 2 bases, leaving 9 bases between them. Germline V gene sequence: CDR1 SGHNT, CDR2 YENEEA.

This clone was found a few times. This sequence joins TRBV5-6 and TRBJ1-3; 7 bases line up with TRBD1. The CDR3 covers 15 residues. J lost 4 bases, V lost 4 bases, and 8 bases had no gene match. CDR1 is SGHDT and CDR2 is YYEEEE in the germline V gene. CDR3 loop: CASSPTGAKGNTIYF. For the CDR3, the DNA is TGTGCCAGCAGCCCTACAGGGGCCAAAGGAAACACCATATATTTT.